The rows below give T cell receptor beta chains drawn from one sample of a study of Tregs in tolerant kidney transplant recipients. Clones were read by immunoSEQ multiplex PCR, and TCRdb kept only the in-frame ones, dropping some. The repertoire includes over 60,000 clones, about 89% of them detected once, and nearly 0.4% sits in the top ten. The sample in question was CD4+ T cells from blood, obtained before the transplant. The receptors derive from a human donor who received a combined kidney and bone marrow transplant. CDR3s include the opening cysteine and the closing phenylalanine or tryptophan. The D gene is left open where the match is weak. A clone size is listed for some rows: how often the clone was seen (once, few, many), or a class if it is expanded.

NA	TRBV27	TRBD2	TRBJ2-5	TGTGCCAGCAGTTCACGGACTAGGTCCCAAGAGACCCAGTACTTC	CASSSRTRSQETQYF
NA	TRBV5-1	TRBD2	TRBJ2-3	TGCGCCAGCAGCTTGGTGACTAGCGGGGGGATCACAGATACGCAGTATTTT	CASSLVTSGGITDTQYF
NA	TRBV6-6	TRBD1	TRBJ2-7	TGTGCCAGCAGTTACACCGGGACAGGGGAGCAGTACTTC	CASSYTGTGEQYF
NA	TRBV6-1	TRBD1	TRBJ1-2	TGTGCCAGCAGCTACGGACAGGGGGAGGCCTATGGCTACACCTTC	CASSYGQGEAYGYTF
once	TRBV7-9	NA	TRBJ2-5	TGTGCCAGCACCACAGGGTTCCAATACCAAGAGACCCAGTACTTC	CASTTGFQYQETQYF
NA	TRBV28	NA	TRBJ2-7	TGTGCCAGCAGGCTCGGGGGGCTCTCCTACGAGCAGTACTTC	CASRLGGLSYEQYF
few	TRBV7-2	TRBD1	TRBJ2-1	TGTGCCAGCAGCCAACAGGGGGGAGGCCTAGGCTCCTACAATGAGCAGTTCTTC	CASSQQGGGLGSYNEQFF
NA	TRBV18	NA	TRBJ2-6	TGTGCCAGCTCACTTCGGGCGGGTGGGGCCAACGTCCTGACTTTC	CASSLRAGGANVLTF
NA	TRBV7-8	TRBD1	TRBJ1-4	TGTGCCAGCAGCCGGGGACAGTTTAATGAAAAACTGTTTTTT	CASSRGQFNEKLFF
NA	TRBV28	TRBD1	TRBJ2-7	TGTGCCAGCACTACATGGACAGGGCCCTACGAGCAGTACTTC	CASTTWTGPYEQYF
NA	TRBV7-3	NA	TRBJ1-5	TGTGCCAGCAGCTTCCCCCGGGGAAGGGGAGGTCAGCCCCAGCATTTT	CASSFPRGRGGQPQHF
NA	TRBV4-1	NA	TRBJ1-2	TGCGCCAGCAGCCAAGTCGCCGGCTATGGCTACACCTTC	CASSQVAGYGYTF
NA	TRBV28	NA	TRBJ2-1	TGTGCCAGCACACTACTCGCCGACTCCTACAATGAGCAGTTCTTC	CASTLLADSYNEQFF
NA	TRBV7-2	NA	TRBJ1-3	TGTGCCAGCAGCCCCGAAGGGGCGACTGGAAACACCATATATTTT	CASSPEGATGNTIYF
NA	TRBV7-9	TRBD2	TRBJ2-3	TGTGCCAGCAGCTTTAGCGGGAGGGGCGATACGCAGTATTTT	CASSFSGRGDTQYF
once	TRBV7-2	NA	TRBJ2-3	TGTGCCAGCAGCTTGGTACTAGCAGGAGATACGCAGTATTTT	CASSLVLAGDTQYF
NA	TRBV25-1	NA	TRBJ1-2	TGTGCCAGCAATTCCCTCTATGGCTACACCTTC	CASNSLYGYTF
once	TRBV6-6	NA	TRBJ1-4	TGTGCCAGCAGCCCCCCAGGAGGGACCCAAGAAAAACTGTTTTTT	CASSPPGGTQEKLFF
NA	TRBV25-1	TRBD1	TRBJ2-7	TGTGCCAGCAGTGATTTTCAGGGGGCCTACGAGCAGTACTTC	CASSDFQGAYEQYF
once	TRBV28	NA	TRBJ2-7	TGTGCCAGCACCCCCCCGGGGGTTCGGGCCTACGAGCAGTACTTC	CASTPPGVRAYEQYF
NA	TRBV27	TRBD1	TRBJ1-1	TGTGCCAGCAGTTTAGAGACCGGACAGGGGAAAGCTTTCTTT	CASSLETGQGKAFF
NA	TRBV28	TRBD1	TRBJ2-1	TGTGCCAGCAGTCCATCCGGGACAGATCCCCTAGCTGTCTCCTTAAATGAGCAGTTCTTC	CASSPSGTDPLAVSLNEQFF
NA	TRBV27	TRBD2	TRBJ2-5	TGTGCCAGCAGTTTTGCGGGAGGGGTTGAGACCCAGTACTTC	CASSFAGGVETQYF
NA	TRBV29-1	TRBD2	TRBJ2-1	TGCAGCCTTGGACTAGCGGGTATAACCTACAATGAGCAGTTCTTC	CSLGLAGITYNEQFF
NA	TRBV19	NA	TRBJ2-3	TGTGCCAGTAGTACGAGGGATACGCAGTATTTT	CASSTRDTQYF
few	TRBV19	TRBD1	TRBJ2-1	TGTGCCAGTGGGGGGACAGGGGGTTACAATGAGCAGTTCTTC	CASGGTGGYNEQFF
NA	TRBV28	TRBD2	TRBJ2-2	TGTGCCAGCCGAGGATTGCGGGAGTCCCTTTTCACCGGGGAGCTGTTTTTT	CASRGLRESLFTGELFF
NA	TRBV5-1	NA	TRBJ1-1	TGCGCCAGCAGCTTACGGGGGAGCAGTGCCACTGAAGCTTTCTTT	CASSLRGSSATEAFF
NA	TRBV27	NA	TRBJ2-7	TGTGCCAGCAGTTCCTTATTCACAGGGGAGGTATCCTACGAGCAGTACTTC	CASSSLFTGEVSYEQYF
few	TRBV6-6	NA	TRBJ2-1	TGTGCCAGCACGAGGGACTACAATGAGCAGTTCTTC	CASTRDYNEQFF
few	TRBV28	TRBD2	TRBJ2-5	TGTGCCAGTAGCCCCGGGAGGGCGGGGGAGACCCAGTACTTC	CASSPGRAGETQYF
NA	TRBV5-5	TRBD1	TRBJ1-1	TGTGCCAGCAGACAGGGGGCGGTCACTGAAGCTTTCTTT	CASRQGAVTEAFF
NA	TRBV6-6	TRBD1	TRBJ2-2	TGTGCCAGCAAGGACCCTCGGACAGGGGAAGTCGGGGAGCTGTTTTTT	CASKDPRTGEVGELFF
NA	TRBV18	NA	TRBJ2-5	TGTGCCAGCTCACCCAGGGGACTAACCCAAGAGACCCAGTACTTC	CASSPRGLTQETQYF
NA	TRBV30	NA	TRBJ1-5	TGTGCCTGGAGTGTATTTGGAGATGGGGACATTAATCAGCCCCAGCATTTT	CAWSVFGDGDINQPQHF
NA	TRBV7-8	NA	TRBJ1-1	TGTGCCAGCAGCTTCTCGCAGGGTTTGAACACTGAAGCTTTCTTT	CASSFSQGLNTEAFF
NA	TRBV5-1	NA	TRBJ1-3	TGCGCCAGCAGCTTGAGGGGGAACGGAAACACCATATATTTT	CASSLRGNGNTIYF
NA	TRBV18	TRBD2	TRBJ2-1	TGTGCCAGCTCAACAGCGGGAGTTCACAATGAGCAGTTCTTC	CASSTAGVHNEQFF
once	TRBV19	NA	TRBJ2-5	TGTGCCAGTAGTTTTAGGAGCGAGACCCAGTACTTC	CASSFRSETQYF
NA	TRBV28	NA	TRBJ2-7	TGTGCCAGCAGGGCTAGCGAGCAGTACTTC	CASRASEQYF
NA	TRBV2	TRBD2	TRBJ2-1	TGTGCCAGCAGTGTCGGCGGGAGGGCCTTTAGTGAGCAGTTCTTC	CASSVGGRAFSEQFF
NA	TRBV21-1	NA	TRBJ2-6	TGTGCCAGCGAACACCAGGGGGCAGCTGGGGCCAACGTCCTGACTTTC	CASEHQGAAGANVLTF
NA	TRBV7-9	TRBD2	TRBJ2-2	TGTGCCAGCAGCTTAGGGCTAGCGGGGACCGGGGAGCTGTTTTTT	CASSLGLAGTGELFF